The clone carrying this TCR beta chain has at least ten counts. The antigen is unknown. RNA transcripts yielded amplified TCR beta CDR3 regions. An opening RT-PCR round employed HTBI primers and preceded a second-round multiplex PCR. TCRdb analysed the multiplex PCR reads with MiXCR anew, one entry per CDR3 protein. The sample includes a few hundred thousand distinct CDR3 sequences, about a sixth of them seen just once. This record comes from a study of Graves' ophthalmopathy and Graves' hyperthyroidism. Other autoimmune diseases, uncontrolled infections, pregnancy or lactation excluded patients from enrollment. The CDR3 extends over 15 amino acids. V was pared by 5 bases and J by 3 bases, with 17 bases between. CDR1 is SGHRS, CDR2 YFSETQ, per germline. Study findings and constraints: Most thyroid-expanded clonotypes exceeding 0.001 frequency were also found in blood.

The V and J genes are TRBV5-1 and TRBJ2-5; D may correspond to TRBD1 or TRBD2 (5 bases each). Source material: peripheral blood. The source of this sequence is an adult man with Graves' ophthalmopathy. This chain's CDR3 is CASRGVGRTEETQYF. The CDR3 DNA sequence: TGCGCCAGCAGGGGGGTGGGGCGGACGGAAGAGACCCAGTACTTC.